This TCR beta chain stems from a study of T cell repertoires in cytomegalovirus infection (dated by TCRdb to 2018 to 2020). Turning to the overall study: Donor HLA type was relevant to the analysis, because carriage of CMV infection together with the matching HLA type was indicated by public TCR beta signatures. On the study overall, not on this receptor specifically: In the ex vivo response, HLA-C-restricted CMV-specific TCR beta clonotypes were dominant, and in two of eight donors the single most frequent clonotype came from this HLA-C-restricted group. In both this cohort and an independent roughly 330-donor cohort, the cumulative frequency of public TCR beta family members distinguished carriers of CMV infection plus the relevant HLA type.

Sequencing was performed on an Illumina HiSeq 1500. TCRdb trimmed the raw reads at Q25, called clones with MiXCR and kept productive beta chains. Every entry covers one CDR3 protein and lists the most common genes and DNA from its rows. The sample records approximately 180,000 distinct CDR3 sequences, approximately 9.7% of which are singletons. The leading ten clones occupy about 4.2% of the sample. The junction shows trimming of 6 bases on V and 0 bases on J, and the gene matches do not reach 7 bases of it. Including the terminal cysteine and phenylalanine, the CDR3 comprises 15 residues. The retained sequence is limited to the CDR3, 45 bases, with the frame set at the first base. For CDR1 and CDR2, the germline V gene (reference sequence) lists DFQATT and SNEGSKA. This clonotype has just a few counts. What antigen it recognizes has not been identified. No base-level quality is on record; no much larger clone is a single base apart.

The chain is encoded by TRBV20-1 joined to TRBJ2-7; 11 bases in the junction line up with TRBD2. This TCR was sampled from a human donor in good health (CMV status not recorded). Some clones in this sample may be carry-over from other donors' samples. Material: PBMCs. The CDR3 sequence is CSAPGLAVSSYEQYF. Here is the DNA: TGCAGTGCCCCGGGACTAGCGGTTAGCTCCTACGAGCAGTACTTC.